Each of the 7 T cell receptor beta chains below was sequenced from the same sample in a study of blood T cell repertoires in COVID-19. TCRdb's copy holds only in-frame clones and misses some; the assay was immunoSEQ multiplex PCR. The data show roughly 7,000 clones, around 90% seen once. Material: peripheral blood. The receptor source for this set is a human donor in a cohort sampled during active COVID-19.

V and J are TRBV10-3 and TRBJ1-2; 9 bases agree with TRBD1. With V trimmed by 2 bases and J by 7 bases, 5 bases remained unmatched. Looked up from germline, CDR1 is ENHRY and CDR2 is SYGVKD. CDR3 length: 14 residues. CDR3 protein: CAISEQGQGGGYTF. CDR3 in DNA: TGTGCCATCAGTGAGCAGGGACAGGGAGGTGGCTACACCTTC.

This chain joins TRBV5-1 and TRBJ2-7; maybe TRBD2 (6 bases). Trimming shortened V by 4 bases and J by 0 bases, and 11 bases separated the two germline ends. Germline values: CDR1 SGHRS, CDR2 YFSETQ. The CDR3 sequence is 14 residues long. Here the CDR3 DNA reads TGCGCCAGCAGCCGCGGGACGGACTCCTACGAGCAGTACTTC. Amino acids: CASSRGTDSYEQYF. The full variable domain, in which reference TRBV5-1 and TRBJ2-7 provide the parts outside the CDR3, is KAGVTQTPRYLIKTRGQQVTLSCSPISGHRSVSWYQQTPGQGLQFLFEYFSETQRNKGNFPGRFSGRQFSNSRSEMNVSTLELGDSALYLCASSRGTDSYEQYFGPGTRLTVT.

This clone was observed a single time. The V gene is TRBV7-9, the J gene TRBJ2-7; maybe TRBD1 (6 bases). The CDR3 consists of 14 residues. The germline V and J ends were trimmed by 1 base and 2 bases, with 9 bases remaining between them. Germline loops: CDR1 SEHNR, CDR2 FQNEAQ (reference sequence). The CDR3 spells CASSLVDSPYEQYF. In nucleotides, the CDR3 is TGTGCCAGCAGCTTAGTGGACAGCCCCTACGAGCAGTACTTC. Full variable domain (outside the CDR3, taken from reference TRBV7-9 and TRBJ2-7): DTGVSQNPRHKITKRGQNVTFRCDPISEHNRLYWYRQTLGQGPEFLTYFQNEAQLEKSRLLSDRFSAERPKGSFSTLEIQRTEQGDSAMYLCASSLVDSPYEQYFGPGTRLTVT.

This rearrangement joins TRBV7-9 to TRBJ1-4; TRBD1 agrees at 9 bases. The germline V gene encodes CDR1 SEHNR and CDR2 FQNEAQ (reference sequence). Trimming removed 3 bases from V and 3 bases from J; junction bases left unmatched: 8. This CDR3 has 17 amino acids. For the CDR3, the DNA is TGTGCCAGCAGCTTGGGACAGGGAAGGGGTGCTAATGAAAAACTGTTTTTT. Its protein is CASSLGQGRGANEKLFF.

The chain is built from TRBV7-2 and TRBJ2-7; 8 bases map to TRBD2. Trimming at V came to 4 bases and at J to 7 bases, leaving 6 bases not matched to a gene. CDR1 is SGHTA and CDR2 is FQGNSA in the germline V gene. This CDR3 is built from 13 residues. Here the CDR3 reads CASSSSGGYEQYF. The CDR3 DNA sequence: TGTGCCAGCAGCTCCTCGGGAGGGTATGAGCAGTACTTC.

This clone appeared once. For the CDR3, the DNA is TGTGCCAGCAGCCCGGGCGGGTTCAATGAGCAGTTCTTC. Residues: CASSPGGFNEQFF. V usage is TRBV7-7 and J usage is TRBJ2-1; the D gene is possibly TRBD2 (5 bases). Trimming pared 5 bases from V and 6 bases from J, leaving 11 bases between. CDR3 length: 13 amino acids. Germline CDR1 and CDR2: SSHAT and FNYEAQ (reference sequence).

This clone was recorded only once. This chain uses TRBV7-8 with TRBJ2-5, with TRBD2 matching 10 bases. Germline loops: CDR1 SGHVS, CDR2 FQNEAQ. The length of the CDR3 is 17 residues. After removal of 5 bases from V and 5 bases from J, the junction contained 14 bases not matched to a gene. CDR3 sequence: CASSPGRVAGGGETQYF. The CDR3 DNA is TGTGCCAGCAGCCCAGGTCGGGTAGCGGGAGGCGGTGAGACCCAGTACTTC.